This T cell receptor (beta chain) was observed in a study of cytomegalovirus exposure and HLA in healthy donors. The donors gave bone marrow, and they were healthy. On this clone itself: Its antigen is unidentified.

60 Vbeta and 13 Jbeta primers were used in PCR. Here immunoSEQ multiplex PCR was the method, and the copy in TCRdb shows in-frame clones only, minus some. The listing contains tens of thousands of clones. Points from the study as a whole: Later work associated roughly 15,000 TCR beta sequences with HLA alleles at 0.05 false discovery rate.

The CDR3 is 15 residues long. Per germline, CDR1 SGHKS and CDR2 YYEKEE (reference sequence). Trimming removed 4 bases at V and 5 bases at J, with 13 bases between. The sequenced sample was PBMCs. V and J are TRBV5-5 and TRBJ2-6, with D perhaps TRBD1 (5 bases). The clonotype was recovered from a man aged 35-49 years in good health and CMV-seronegative. The CDR3, as DNA: TGTGCCAGCAGCCCACAAGGGGAAAGGGCCAACGTCCTGACTTTC. This codes for CASSPQGERANVLTF.